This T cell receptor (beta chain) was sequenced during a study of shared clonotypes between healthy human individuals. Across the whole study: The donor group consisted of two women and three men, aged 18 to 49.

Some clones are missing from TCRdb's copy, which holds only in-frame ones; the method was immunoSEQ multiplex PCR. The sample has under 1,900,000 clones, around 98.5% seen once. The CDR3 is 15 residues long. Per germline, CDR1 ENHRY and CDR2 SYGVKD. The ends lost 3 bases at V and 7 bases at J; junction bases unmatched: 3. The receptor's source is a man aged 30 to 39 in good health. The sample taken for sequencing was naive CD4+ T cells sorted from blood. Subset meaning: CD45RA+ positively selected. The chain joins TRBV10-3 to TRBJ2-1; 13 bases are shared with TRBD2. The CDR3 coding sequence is TGTGCCATCAGTGATCGGACTAGCGGGAGTAATGAGCAGTTCTTC. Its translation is CAISDRTSGSNEQFF.